The present TCR beta chain was sequenced within a study of cytomegalovirus exposure and HLA in healthy donors (dated 2017 in TCRdb). Concerning the study at large: The roughly 670 repertoires of the first cohort and the roughly 110 validation repertoires were produced on the same platform, according to a later analysis. The study aimed to test whether cataloging public T cell receptors could reveal signatures of past pathogen exposure. Along with the roughly 710-subject first cohort, a separate validation cohort of over 90 different subjects was used. High-throughput TCR immunosequencing, statistical association of individual TCRs with disease status, and machine learning were combined to predict cytomegalovirus infection status. What the work shows at the level of the full study, not this receptor alone: Three of the identified cytomegalovirus-associated TCR beta chains were confirmed in vitro to be specific for cytomegalovirus antigens. Most TCR sequences were observed very rarely across donors, whereas some public TCRs were present in many individuals. The authors suggested that the approach could potentially be extended to other disease states and immunological phenotypes. The study gave a list of 150 to 200 TCR beta chains associated with cytomegalovirus. The classifier was reported to diagnose cytomegalovirus status with high specificity and sensitivity in both the original cohort and the validation cohort. In a later analysis, TCRs clustered in the first cohort were found to also tend to co-occur in the roughly 130 validation repertoires, with 90% to 95% of cluster scores above 0. All 120 or so repertoires were used to score co-occurrence in the validation cohort in a later analysis, because that analysis had no HLA typing for the cohort.

Preparation of the library involved the immunoSEQ multiplex PCR assay. Per the original workflow: A statistical classification framework was developed to diagnose cytomegalovirus status using the catalog of TCR beta chain sequences. Not all clones reach the TCRdb copy of this immuneACCESS table, which keeps in-frame sequences only. Checked studies attribute under half of the gap to unresolved V genes and leave the rest unexplained. For V, J and clone size, that table is used; D and trimming come from the DNA. This sample comprises roughly 60,000 clones, roughly 94% of them detected only once. The top ten constitute roughly 1.3% of the sample. Comment on this clone: Its antigen is unknown. Nothing much larger sits one base from this clone, and base qualities are not available.

Separate from the approximately 700-subject first cohort, the validation cohort of 95 to 150 subjects was the group to which the donors belonged. V drops 6 bases and J drops 7 bases, leaving 13 bases in between. From the cysteine up to the phenylalanine, the CDR3 has a length of 13 residues. Only CDR3 DNA remains: 39 bases, in frame from the first base. CDR1 and CDR2 are read off the germline V gene as SGHTA and FQGNSA. Sequenced sample: PBMCs. The sequence links TRBV7-2 to TRBJ2-1; no D gene is confidently identified. The TCR was taken from a woman younger than 35 in good health and CMV-seronegative. The CDR3 region reads CASRFIQRNEQFF. The DNA is TGTGCCAGCAGATTCATACAGAGAAATGAGCAGTTCTTC.